The next 21 T cell receptor beta chains were all read from a single sample in a study of T cell repertoires in cytomegalovirus infection. Via MiXCR, TCRdb re-called the reads, giving one row per CDR3 protein. This table has around 240,000 distinct CDR3 sequences, over 20% appearing once. The sample comprised CD8+ T cells from PBMCs. The source is a human donor in good health (CMV status not recorded). Some clones in this sample may be carry-over from other donors' samples.

There are a few counts of this clonotype. V usage is TRBV11-1 and J usage is TRBJ1-1; D perhaps matches TRBD1 (5 bases). CDR1 and CDR2 from the germline V gene are SGHAT and FQDESV (reference sequence). Trimming cost V 1 base and J 5 bases, with 14 bases left between them. The CDR3 is 15 amino acids. CDR3 bases: TGTGCCAGCAGCTTAGTTGGACTGGGGGGAACTGAAGCTTTCTTT. Translation gives CASSLVGLGGTEAFF.

Note on this clonotype: Because the CDR3 is missing its conserved closing phenylalanine or tryptophan, this is likely a read error. This chain joins TRBV29-1 and TRBJ2-5; 7 bases match TRBD1. The CDR3 totals 12 residues. CDR1 and CDR2 (germline): SQVTM, ANQGSEA. Trimming cost V 7 bases and J 5 bases; bases outside gene matches: 7. The CDR3: CSAYRGAETQYL. The DNA for the CDR3 is TGCAGCGCGTACAGGGGTGCGGAGACCCAGTACCTC.

For this clonotype: Germline is not matched at one junction end, which may reflect a read error. This CDR3 reads CATSGGNSDTQYF. The CDR3 nucleotides read TGTGCCACTAGCGGGGGGAACTCAGATACGCAGTATTTC. The chain has TRBV27 and TRBJ2-3; 11 bases match TRBD2. Germline lookup yields CDR1 MNHEY and CDR2 SMNVEV (reference sequence). The CDR3 is 13 amino acids.

The J gene is TRBJ1-4, the V gene TRBV11-2; D may be TRBD1 (5 bases). Trimming removed 6 bases at V and 7 bases at J, with 18 bases between. The CDR3 runs 15 residues. Per the germline V gene, CDR1 is SGHAT and CDR2 is FQNNGV. The CDR3 reads CASRSLQGAGEKLFF. The CDR3 nucleotides read TGTGCCAGCAGATCCCTCCAGGGAGCGGGTGAAAAACTGTTTTTT. Looking up the rest from reference TRBV11-2 and TRBJ1-4 gives the full variable domain: EAGVAQSPRYKIIEKRQSVAFWCNPISGHATLYWYQQILGQGPKLLIQFQNNGVVDDSQLPKDRFSAERLKGVDSTLKIQPAKLEDSAVYLCASRSLQGAGEKLFFGSGTQLSVL.

This clonotype was seen more than once but under ten times. The V gene is TRBV12-3 or TRBV12-4, the J gene TRBJ1-5; D not certain. V was shortened by 6 bases and J by 5 bases, with 17 bases between the two germline ends. The CDR3 is 15 residues long. The CDR3 DNA reads TGTGCCAGCAGCCCAGGCCTCGCTTGGGATCAGCCCCAGCATTTT. Its translation: CASSPGLAWDQPQHF.

V usage is TRBV19 and J usage is TRBJ2-1; D is perhaps TRBD1 or TRBD2 (5 bases each). Trimming took off 3 bases at V and 5 bases at J, with 14 bases between the two ends. CDR1 is LNHDA, CDR2 SQIVND, per germline (reference sequence). The CDR3 contains 15 residues. Written as DNA, the CDR3 is TGTGCCAGTAGTATTGGAGTGGGGCGGGACAATGAGCAGTTCTTC. Encoded protein: CASSIGVGRDNEQFF.

The chain employs TRBV19 and TRBJ1-1, with D unresolved. Trimming pared 6 bases from V and 0 bases from J, leaving 8 bases between. In germline, CDR1 is LNHDA, CDR2 SQIVND (reference sequence). There are 13 residues in the CDR3. The CDR3 sequence is CASRDGLNTEAFF. CDR3 coding DNA: TGTGCCAGTAGGGACGGTTTGAACACTGAAGCTTTCTTT.

This chain uses TRBV29-1 with TRBJ2-5, with D possibly matching TRBD2 (6 bases). The CDR3 has 9 residues. CDR1 and CDR2 (germline): SQVTM, ANQGSEA. CDR3 amino acids: CGRGETQYF. Written as DNA, the CDR3 is TGCGGGCGGGGAGAGACCCAGTACTTC.

In this sample, this clonotype turned up many times. The chain joins TRBV10-3 to TRBJ1-2; D is unresolved. This CDR3 is 12 amino acids long. Germline V CDR1 and CDR2: ENHRY, SYGVKD. V lost 10 bases to trimming and J lost 2 bases, with 11 bases between them. This CDR3 reads CATEDGNYGYTF. The CDR3 DNA is TGTGCCACCGAGGACGGCAACTATGGCTACACCTTC.

This clonotype was found a few times. V gene TRBV29-1 combines with J gene TRBJ2-1, with D unclear. The CDR3 extends over 16 amino acids. Trimming left V 0 bases short and J 0 bases short, with 12 bases between. Germline assignment: CDR1 SQVTM and CDR2 ANQGSEA. CDR3 region: CSVEDRYSSSYNEQFF. DNA of the CDR3: TGCAGCGTTGAAGATCGCTACAGTAGCTCCTACAATGAGCAGTTCTTC.

This clonotype was counted a few times. This chain links TRBV2 with TRBJ2-1; the D is unclear. Trimming pared 6 bases from V and 0 bases from J, leaving 9 bases between. From germline, CDR1 is SNHLY and CDR2 FYNNEI. The CDR3 runs to 14 residues. The CDR3 DNA follows: TGTGCCAGCAGGGAGATTGGCTCCTACAATGAGCAGTTCTTC. This encodes CASREIGSYNEQFF.

The V gene is TRBV7-7, the J gene TRBJ2-5; D is perhaps TRBD2 (5 bases). V lost 8 bases, J lost 1 base, and 17 bases lay in between. This CDR3 region has 15 residues. The germline CDR1 and CDR2 sequences are SSHAT and FNYEAQ (reference sequence). The CDR3 region is CASAQSPGIQETQYF. For the CDR3, the DNA is TGTGCCAGCGCCCAATCCCCGGGGATCCAAGAGACCCAGTACTTC.

J is TRBJ2-7 and V is TRBV7-6; a possible D gene is TRBD2 (6 bases). Germline V gives CDR1 SGHVS, CDR2 FNYEAQ. This CDR3 contains 14 residues. Trimming left V 11 bases short and J 2 bases short, with 19 bases between. CDR3 amino acids: CAAGQSGLTYEQYF. CDR3 DNA: TGTGCCGCGGGGCAAAGCGGTTTGACCTACGAGCAGTACTTC. The full variable domain, rest sourced from reference TRBV7-6 and TRBJ2-7, is GAGVSQSPRYKVTKRGQDVALRCDPISGHVSLYWYRQALGQGPEFLTYFNYEAQQDKSGLPNDRFSAERPEGSISTLTIQRTEQRDSAMYRCAAGQSGLTYEQYFGPGTRLTVT.

CDR3 loop: CASSSFIFRDRGYNEQFF. For the CDR3, the DNA is TGCGCCAGCAGCTCATTTATCTTTCGGGACAGGGGATACAATGAGCAGTTCTTC. The rearrangement uses TRBV5-1 and TRBJ2-1, with 10 bases that match TRBD1. The CDR3 runs 18 residues. Trimming cost V 3 bases and J 4 bases; bases outside gene matches: 13. Germline assignment: CDR1 SGHRS and CDR2 YFSETQ.

The V call is TRBV27, the J call TRBJ2-6; D gene ambiguous. With 2 bases removed from V and 4 bases from J, the gap between germline ends came to 9 bases. The CDR3 is 15 amino acids. CDR1 and CDR2 (germline): MNHEY, SMNVEV (reference sequence). In nucleotides, the CDR3 is TGTGCCAGCAGTTTAATGGCGGCAGGGGCCAACGTCCTGACTTTC. Protein product: CASSLMAAGANVLTF.

Many counts were recorded for this clonotype. The chain uses TRBV7-9 and TRBJ2-7; D unclear. The CDR3 totals 14 residues. The V end lost 4 bases, the J end lost 1 base, and 11 bases lay between the germline ends. CDR1 and CDR2 (germline): SEHNR, FQNEAQ (reference sequence). CDR3 protein: CASSSISESYEQYF. Here the CDR3 DNA reads TGTGCCAGCAGCTCCATCTCGGAGTCCTACGAGCAGTACTTC.

The chain combines TRBV14 with TRBJ1-1; no firm D call. CDR3 size: 12 residues. Germline V gene sequence: CDR1 SGHDN, CDR2 FVKESK. Trimming left V 0 bases short and J 6 bases short, with 5 bases between. CDR3 nucleotide sequence: TGTGCCAGCAGCCAAGACTACTCTGAAGCTTTCTTT. It specifies CASSQDYSEAFF.

This chain uses TRBV20-1 with TRBJ2-7; D is tentatively TRBD1 or TRBD2 (6 bases each). Per germline, CDR1 DFQATT and CDR2 SNEGSKA (reference sequence). Trimming took off 3 bases at V and 3 bases at J, with 18 bases between the two ends. The CDR3 length is 15 residues. In DNA, the CDR3 is TGCAGTGCTAGTGCCTGGAGGGGGAGGATCTACGAGCAGTACTTC. This encodes CSASAWRGRIYEQYF.

The V and J genes are TRBV10-2 and TRBJ2-7; TRBD1 matches at 9 bases. V lost 3 bases to trimming and J lost 5 bases; unmatched junction nucleotides: 5. Germline V gene data show CDR1 as WSHSY and CDR2 as SAAADI. The CDR3 contains 14 residues. Written as DNA, the CDR3 is TGCGCCAGCAGTGATTTTACAGGGGGCAACGAGCAGTACTTC. Encoded protein: CASSDFTGGNEQYF.

This clonotype was recorded many times. CDR3 nucleotide sequence: TGTGCCAGCAGCTCAGGTAGCGGGGTGAAGTTCTTC. This encodes CASSSGSGVKFF. J is TRBJ2-1 and V is TRBV7-8; TRBD2 aligns across 8 bases. In germline, CDR1 is SGHVS, CDR2 FQNEAQ. V trimming: 4 bases; J trimming: 14 bases; junction bases outside the gene matches: 7. The CDR3 has 12 residues.

The J gene is TRBJ2-1, the V gene TRBV20-1; 10 bases align to TRBD2. There are 18 residues in the CDR3. V shed 0 bases and J 3 bases; nucleotides not matched to a gene: 11. Per the germline V gene, CDR1 is DFQATT and CDR2 is SNEGSKA (reference sequence). For the CDR3, the DNA is TGCAGTGCTAGAGAGTGGCCCCCGACTAGCGGGTTCTACAATGAGCAGTTCTTC. Protein product: CSAREWPPTSGFYNEQFF.